These 18 T cell receptor beta chains came from one sample sequenced in a study of T cells after yellow fever vaccination. TCRdb re-called the 5' RACE reads with MiXCR, one entry per CDR3 protein. The repertoire holds under 250,000 distinct CDR3 sequences, with 6.9% as singletons. The specimen was CD4+ T cells sorted from PBMCs, collected 15 days after the yellow fever booster vaccination. These receptors all come from a man aged 30-40 years who received the YFV17D yellow fever vaccine.

This clonotype appeared a few times. The V gene is TRBV20-1, the J gene TRBJ2-3; 13 bases line up with TRBD2. This CDR3 contains 13 residues. With V trimmed by 6 bases and J by 13 bases, 10 bases remained unmatched. CDR1 and CDR2 from the germline V gene are DFQATT and SNEGSKA (reference sequence). CDR3 bases: TGCAGTGCCAAGACTAGCGGGAGGTCGGTGAAGTATTTT. Translation: CSAKTSGRSVKYF.

This clonotype was observed many times. V gene TRBV10-3 combines with J gene TRBJ1-2, with D unresolved. There are 15 residues in the CDR3. V was trimmed by 0 bases and J by 5 bases, leaving 13 bases between them. The germline V gene encodes CDR1 ENHRY and CDR2 SYGVKD. CDR3 residues: CAISESAKPGYGYTF. The CDR3 coding sequence is TGTGCCATCAGTGAGTCAGCGAAACCGGGGTATGGCTACACCTTC.

This clonotype was recorded at least ten times. The chain has TRBV20-1 and TRBJ2-1; 8 bases match TRBD2. J gave up 5 bases and V 4 bases, and 1 base lay outside the gene matches. This CDR3 comprises 12 residues. Germline-derived CDR1 and CDR2 are DFQATT and SNEGSKA (reference sequence). CDR3 region: CSANSGNNEQFF. In DNA, the CDR3 is TGCAGTGCTAATAGCGGGAACAATGAGCAGTTCTTC.

In its sample, this clonotype was seen a few times. The chain uses TRBV20-1 and TRBJ1-3; no clear D gene. The CDR3 totals 14 residues. CDR1 is DFQATT and CDR2 is SNEGSKA in the germline V gene (reference sequence). Between the trimmed V and J ends, which lost 5 bases and 4 bases, there was a span of 15 bases. In DNA, the CDR3 is TGCAGTGCTTCCCGTAGTGAGTCCGGAAACACCATATATTTT. Its protein product is CSASRSESGNTIYF.

This clonotype was observed at least ten times. The J gene is TRBJ2-6, the V gene TRBV7-9; the D is unclear. Trimming pared 3 bases from V and 2 bases from J, leaving 11 bases between. Germline CDR1 SEHNR, CDR2 FQNEAQ (reference sequence). CDR3 size: 16 residues. Here the CDR3 reads CASSLGVVAGANVLTF. The CDR3 coding sequence is TGTGCCAGCAGCTTGGGCGTAGTAGCTGGGGCCAACGTCCTGACTTTC.

This clonotype was counted only a few times. The chain joins TRBV19 to TRBJ2-1; 9 bases match TRBD2. The germline gives CDR1 LNHDA, CDR2 SQIVND (reference sequence). The CDR3 is 15 amino acids. V dropped 2 bases and J dropped 8; count of bases not matched to a gene: 7. The DNA of the CDR3 is TGTGCCAGTAGTATACTCGCGGGAGGGCCACATGAGCAGTTCTTC. Translation gives CASSILAGGPHEQFF.

This chain connects TRBV20-1 to TRBJ1-4; no reliable D call. V was shortened by 4 bases and J by 4 bases, with 10 bases between the two germline ends. Germline CDR1 is DFQATT and CDR2 is SNEGSKA (reference sequence). The CDR3 consists of 13 residues. CDR3 loop: CSATRTGNEKLFF. CDR3 DNA: TGCAGTGCTACGAGGACTGGTAATGAAAAACTGTTTTTT.

To note about this clonotype: Sequence at one end of the junction differs from germline and may be a read error. CDR3: CASRLEGEQYF. The CDR3 DNA reads as TGTGCCAGCAGATTAGAGGGCGAGCAGTACTTC. This chain joins TRBV7-9 and TRBJ2-7; tentatively, D is TRBD2 (5 bases). CDR1 is SEHNR and CDR2 is FQNEAQ in the germline V gene (reference sequence). This CDR3 is built from 11 residues.

The sample holds many counts of this clonotype. The chain employs TRBV21-1 and TRBJ2-5. TRBV21-1 is a recognized pseudogene. The CDR3 contains 12 residues. This chain's CDR3 is CASSKSGETQYF. The CDR3 DNA reads as TGTGCCAGCAGCAAGTCGGGAGAGACCCAGTACTTC.

The chain uses TRBV7-2 and TRBJ1-1; D is undetermined. Trimming stripped 1 base from V and 10 bases from J, with 16 bases between. Per the germline V gene, CDR1 is SGHTA and CDR2 is FQGNSA. The CDR3 runs to 14 residues. CDR3: CASSLDSSVLRAFF. The CDR3 bases are TGTGCCAGCAGCTTAGATTCATCGGTCCTCAGAGCTTTCTTT.

This chain connects TRBV5-1 to TRBJ2-2; D is ambiguous. The ends were cut back, 4 bases at V and 5 bases at J, with 15 bases in the middle. Germline assignment: CDR1 SGHRS and CDR2 YFSETQ. This CDR3 is built from 15 residues. CDR3: CASSPNLDGTGELFF. CDR3 DNA sequence: TGCGCCAGCAGCCCGAACCTGGACGGGACCGGGGAGCTGTTTTTT.

This clonotype was seen more than once but under ten times. This chain connects TRBV12-3 or TRBV12-4 to TRBJ2-2; 7 bases fit TRBD1. This CDR3 is built from 14 residues. The ends lost 5 bases at V and 8 bases at J; junction bases unmatched: 8. DNA of the CDR3: TGTGCCAGCAGTACGAGACAGGGTAGTGGGGAGCTGTTTTTT. It yields the protein CASSTRQGSGELFF.

The chain is built from TRBV3-1 and TRBJ2-1; 8 bases align to TRBD2. The germline gives CDR1 LGHDT, CDR2 YNNKEL (reference sequence). The CDR3 extends over 15 amino acids. J was trimmed by 2 bases and V by 8 bases; bases with no gene match: 8. This CDR3 reads CASSLRGEAYNEQFF. In DNA, the CDR3 is TGTGCCAGCTCCCTGCGGGGGGAGGCCTACAATGAGCAGTTCTTC.

CDR3 sequence (DNA): TGCGCCAGCAGCTTCGGGGCGGGAACCTACGAGCAGTACTTC. Protein product: CASSFGAGTYEQYF. The chain employs TRBV5-1 and TRBJ2-7, with a possible D match to TRBD2 (6 bases). The CDR3 has 14 amino acids. Germline CDR1 and CDR2: SGHRS and YFSETQ. The ends were cut back, 2 bases at V and 2 bases at J, with 11 bases in the middle.

This sequence joins TRBV12-3 or TRBV12-4 and TRBJ2-4, with D uncertain. V lost 5 bases and J lost 0, with 11 bases in between. The CDR3 is made up of 15 amino acids. This chain's CDR3 is CASSESPLAKNIQYF. In DNA form, the CDR3 reads TGTGCCAGCAGTGAAAGCCCACTAGCCAAAAACATTCAGTACTTC.

This clonotype was counted once. A much larger clone lies one base from this, so it may be a read error. The chain links TRBV6-5 to TRBJ1-2, with D maybe TRBD1 (6 bases). Germline CDR1 reads MNHEY; CDR2 reads SVGAGI. There are 12 residues in the CDR3. The CDR3 DNA reads as TGTGCCGGCAGGGAGACAGGAGAAGGCTACACCTTC. This translates into CAGRETGEGYTF.

This clonotype was observed many times. CDR3 nucleotide sequence: TGTGCCAGCAGTTCCCAGGGACGCGAGCAGTACTTC. Its protein is CASSSQGREQYF. The chain carries TRBV6-5 and TRBJ2-7; either TRBD1 or TRBD2 may supply D (5 bases each). The ends were cut back, 4 bases at V and 6 bases at J, with 10 bases in the middle. CDR3 size: 12 residues. Germline V gene sequence: CDR1 MNHEY, CDR2 SVGAGI.

This clonotype was recorded a few times. The V and J genes are TRBV27 and TRBJ2-2; unclear D gene. Germline V gene data show CDR1 as MNHEY and CDR2 as SMNVEV (reference sequence). This CDR3 has 14 residues. V lost 4 bases to trimming and J lost 2 bases, with 8 bases between them. CDR3 sequence: CASSSWGNTGELFF. DNA of the CDR3: TGTGCCAGCAGTTCCTGGGGTAACACCGGGGAGCTGTTTTTT.